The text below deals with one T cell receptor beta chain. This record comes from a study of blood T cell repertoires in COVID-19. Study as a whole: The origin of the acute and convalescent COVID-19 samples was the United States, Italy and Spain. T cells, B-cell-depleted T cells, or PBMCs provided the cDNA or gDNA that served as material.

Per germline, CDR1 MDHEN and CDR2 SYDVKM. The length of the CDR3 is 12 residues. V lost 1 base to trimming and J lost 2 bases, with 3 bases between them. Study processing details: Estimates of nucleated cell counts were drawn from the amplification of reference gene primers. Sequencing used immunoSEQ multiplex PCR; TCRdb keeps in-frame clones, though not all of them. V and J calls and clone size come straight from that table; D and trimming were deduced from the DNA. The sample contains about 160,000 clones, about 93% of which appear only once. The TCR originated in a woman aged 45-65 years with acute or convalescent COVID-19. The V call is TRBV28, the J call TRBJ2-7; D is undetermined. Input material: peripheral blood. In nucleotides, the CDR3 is TGTGCCAGCAGTTTATCTACCTACGAGCAGTACTTC. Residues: CASSLSTYEQYF.